This T cell receptor (beta chain) was recovered during a study of blood T cells in healthy people across ages. The study's findings and limits: CMV infection status of these donors was not known.

Per sample, no less than 5 micrograms of total RNA were extracted. Sample-barcoded 5' priming and a J-beta primer mix drove a second PCR of about 6 to 11 cycles. A 12-random-nucleotide template-switch adaptor tagged each cDNA molecule. TCRdb reanalysed the 5' RACE reads using MiXCR and keeps one entry per CDR3 protein. The data contain around 1.5 million distinct CDR3 sequences, approximately 59% of them singletons. Germline V gene sequence: CDR1 SGHDN, CDR2 FVKESK. CDR3 size: 14 residues. Trimming took off 1 base at V and 2 bases at J, with 9 bases between the two ends. There are a few counts of this clonotype. As yet, its antigen is unknown.

The chain has TRBV14 and TRBJ2-7; D unresolved. This receptor was obtained from a man younger than 35 in good health. The sample comprised blood. CDR3 coding DNA: TGTGCCAGCAGCCAAGCTGTGCTGACCTACGAGCAGTACTTC. Residues: CASSQAVLTYEQYF.